Below are 10 T cell receptor beta chains sequenced from a single sample in a study of shared clonotypes between healthy human individuals. The repertoire was sequenced with immunoSEQ multiplex PCR; TCRdb's copy has only in-frame clones and lacks some. The data contain 2 million to 2.5 million clones, 85% to 95% of them seen just once; the ten biggest clones take up under 0.45%. The sample consisted of naive CD4+ T cells from PBMCs. Subset given: CD45RA+ positively selected. The receptors here all came from a man in his late teens or twenties in good health. Some clones in this sample may be carry-over from other donors' samples.

This clone was seen a handful of times. The chain carries TRBV2 and TRBJ2-3; D is undetermined. V was pared by 4 bases and J by 0 bases, with 8 bases between. Per germline, CDR1 SNHLY and CDR2 FYNNEI. The CDR3 totals 14 residues. This CDR3 reads CASSALTSTDTQYF. CDR3 in DNA: TGTGCCAGCAGTGCCCTTACTAGCACAGATACGCAGTATTTT.

The chain links TRBV9 to TRBJ2-7; TRBD1 agrees at 7 bases. The J segment lost 4 bases and the V segment lost 0 bases, leaving 10 bases of the junction unmatched. Germline V lookup: CDR1 SGDLS, CDR2 YYNGEE. The CDR3 totals 16 residues. CDR3 sequence (DNA): TGTGCCAGCAGCGTAGGGACAGGTTGGGGGCCATACGAGCAGTACTTC. This gives the protein CASSVGTGWGPYEQYF.

J is TRBJ2-7 and V is TRBV11-2; 9 nucleotides agree with TRBD2. CDR3 length equals 19 residues. Germline CDR1 and CDR2: SGHAT and FQNNGV. V lost 3 bases, J lost 0 bases, and 15 bases stayed unmatched. The chain's CDR3 is CASSFPHVGAGGISYEQYF. The CDR3 region has the DNA TGTGCCAGCAGCTTCCCCCACGTCGGGGCGGGAGGGATCTCCTACGAGCAGTACTTC. The whole variable domain, remainder taken from reference TRBV11-2 and TRBJ2-7, is EAGVAQSPRYKIIEKRQSVAFWCNPISGHATLYWYQQILGQGPKLLIQFQNNGVVDDSQLPKDRFSAERLKGVDSTLKIQPAKLEDSAVYLCASSFPHVGAGGISYEQYFGPGTRLTVT.

The V call is TRBV7-3, the J call TRBJ2-5, with 8 bases fitting TRBD1. V lost 7 bases, J lost 4 bases, and 8 bases stayed unmatched. Germline CDR1 is SGHTA and CDR2 is FQGTGA. This CDR3 is 14 amino acids long. The CDR3 loop is CASKGDRMAETQYF. The DNA for the CDR3 is TGTGCCAGCAAGGGGGACAGGATGGCAGAGACCCAGTACTTC.

The chain carries TRBV6-6 and TRBJ2-7; maybe TRBD2 (6 bases). CDR3 length: 15 amino acids. V was pared by 0 bases and J by 2 bases, with 11 bases between. Germline assignment: CDR1 MNHNY and CDR2 SVGAGI (reference sequence). CDR3 region: CASSYSSGGAYEQYF. The DNA for the CDR3 is TGTGCCAGCAGTTACTCGAGCGGCGGGGCCTACGAGCAGTACTTC.

The V gene is TRBV11-3, the J gene TRBJ2-2, with no clear D. V dropped 6 bases and J dropped 1 base, with 9 bases sitting between them. This CDR3 comprises 14 residues. CDR1 and CDR2 (germline): SGHNT, YENEEA. Written as DNA, the CDR3 is TGTGCCAGCAGTAAGCGAGGGAACACCGGGGAGCTGTTTTTT. As protein: CASSKRGNTGELFF.

Of note for this clone: Other nucleotide sequences in the sample specify the same CDR3. The chain has TRBV5-5 and TRBJ2-7; D not resolved. CDR1 and CDR2 (germline): SGHKS, YYEKEE (reference sequence). The CDR3 runs 13 residues. V was cut by 1 base and J by 3 bases, with 8 bases left in between. CDR3 residues: CASSLSLRYEQYF. DNA of the CDR3: TGTGCCAGCAGCTTGTCACTACGCTACGAGCAGTACTTC.

The rearrangement links TRBV29-1 to TRBJ2-2; the D gene is possibly TRBD2 (5 bases). The length of the CDR3 is 14 residues. The V gene's germline CDR1 is SQVTM and CDR2 ANQGSEA. Trimming cost V 5 bases and J 2 bases, with 12 bases left between them. The CDR3, as DNA: TGCAGCGTTCGCGGCAGGACTAACACCGGGGAGCTGTTTTTT. Encoded protein: CSVRGRTNTGELFF.

This rearrangement joins TRBV4-1 to TRBJ1-2; 8 nucleotides line up with TRBD1. The CDR3 spans 16 residues. Germline-derived CDR1 and CDR2 are MGHRA and YSYEKL. V trimming: 0 bases; J trimming: 8 bases; junction bases outside the gene matches: 11. CDR3 region: CASSQDRADRVGGYTF. For the CDR3, the DNA is TGCGCCAGCAGCCAAGATCGGGCGGACAGGGTCGGAGGCTACACCTTC.

This clone was detected once. The genes are TRBV28 and TRBJ1-2, with D hard to call. This CDR3 spans 16 amino acids. Germline CDR1 reads MDHEN; CDR2 reads SYDVKM. The V end was cut by 4 bases, the J end by 4 bases, with 19 bases between. CDR3 residues: CASSSRVGLRVYGYTF. The DNA of the CDR3 is TGTGCCAGCAGTTCTAGGGTCGGGTTAAGGGTCTATGGCTACACCTTC.